This passage covers 31 T cell receptor beta chains from one sample sequenced in a study of blood T cell repertoires in COVID-19. The data were produced by immunoSEQ multiplex PCR, yet TCRdb's version contains in-frame clones alone and is incomplete. The sample shows about 180,000 clones, about 88% of them seen only once. Sequencing was performed on peripheral blood. These receptors originate from a man aged 18 to 35 who had recovered from COVID-19.

This chain links TRBV29-1 with TRBJ1-2, with 11 nucleotides matching TRBD1. Germline V gene sequence: CDR1 SQVTM, CDR2 ANQGSEA. V was clipped by 7 bases and J by 4 bases; unmatched bases: 5. The CDR3 contains 13 residues. The CDR3 bases are TGCAGCGATGACGGGACAGGGGGCTATGGCTACACCTTC. Amino acid sequence: CSDDGTGGYGYTF. The variable domain in full, with the rest retrieved from reference TRBV29-1 and TRBJ1-2, is SAVISQKPSRDICQRGTSLTIQCQVDSQVTMMFWYRQQPGQSLTLIATANQGSEATYESGFVIDKFPISRPNLTFSTLTVSNMSPEDSSIYLCSDDGTGGYGYTFGSGTRLTVV.

The chain couples TRBV10-3 to TRBJ1-2, with D uncertain. Trimming shortened V by 3 bases and J by 6 bases, and 11 bases separated the two germline ends. CDR3 length: 13 amino acids. Per germline, CDR1 ENHRY and CDR2 SYGVKD. The CDR3 loop is CAISDKGGDGYTF. CDR3 DNA sequence: TGTGCCATCAGTGATAAAGGCGGTGATGGCTACACCTTC.

The chain links TRBV28 to TRBJ1-2, with D unclear. The CDR3 has 15 amino acids. Germline-derived CDR1 and CDR2 are MDHEN and SYDVKM. V was clipped by 5 bases and J by 4 bases, with 17 bases between them. This CDR3 reads CASSTPEPGRYGYTF. The CDR3 DNA reads as TGTGCCAGCAGTACCCCCGAGCCAGGTCGCTATGGCTACACCTTC.

This rearrangement joins TRBV6-6 to TRBJ2-5, with a tentative D call TRBD2 (5 bases). There are 12 residues in the CDR3. Trimming removed 8 bases at V and 5 bases at J, with 12 bases between. Germline V lookup: CDR1 MNHNY, CDR2 SVGAGI (reference sequence). CDR3 loop: CASSRRGETQYF. The DNA of the CDR3 is TGTGCCAGCTCTAGGAGAGGGGAGACCCAGTACTTC.

V usage is TRBV24-1 and J usage is TRBJ1-5; 7 bases map to TRBD1. Germline assignment: CDR1 KGHDR and CDR2 SFDVKD. The J segment lost 4 bases and the V segment lost 4 bases, leaving 3 bases of the junction unmatched. The CDR3 has 14 amino acids. The CDR3 bases are TGTGCCACCAGTGACCCAGGGGGGAATCAGCCCCAGCATTTT. Encoded protein: CATSDPGGNQPQHF.

The chain is built from TRBV6-5 and TRBJ1-6; D gene ambiguous. There are 15 residues in the CDR3. V lost 3 bases and J 6 bases, leaving 12 bases between the germline ends. CDR1 MNHEY and CDR2 SVGAGI come from the germline V gene. CDR3 residues: CASSYLDIANSPLHF. CDR3 sequence (DNA): TGTGCCAGCAGTTATTTGGATATAGCTAATTCACCCCTCCACTTT.

The chain recombines TRBV20-1 with TRBJ1-1; D not resolved. There are 11 residues in the CDR3. Trimming left V 5 bases short and J 6 bases short, with 10 bases between. CDR1 is DFQATT, CDR2 SNEGSKA, per germline (reference sequence). The CDR3 region has the DNA TGCAGTGCTCGACTTCCTCCTGAAGCTTTCTTT. Its protein product is CSARLPPEAFF.

This chain links TRBV6-5 with TRBJ2-7; 7 positions match TRBD2. The CDR3 totals 14 residues. V lost 8 bases, J lost 3 bases, and 10 bases stayed unmatched. Germline CDR1 and CDR2: MNHEY and SVGAGI. CDR3 DNA: TGTGCCAGCGGAAGCGGGACCTCCGTCTACGAGCAGTACTTC. Encoded protein: CASGSGTSVYEQYF.

J is TRBJ2-1 and V is TRBV21-1; the tabulated D call, TRBD2, remains unverified against the DNA. TRBV21-1 is shown as a pseudogene. This CDR3 region has 15 residues. CDR3 region: CASGAGLAEDNEQFF. CDR3 nucleotides: TGTGCCAGCGGGGCGGGCCTAGCGGAGGACAATGAGCAGTTCTTC.

The chain couples TRBV30 to TRBJ1-4; D is unclear. The CDR3 runs 11 residues. V shed 3 bases and J shed 5 bases, with 4 bases lying between them. The germline gives CDR1 GTSNPN, CDR2 SVGIG (reference sequence). CDR3 protein: CAWSQNEKLFF. DNA for the CDR3: TGTGCCTGGAGCCAAAATGAAAAACTGTTTTTT.

V usage is TRBV2 and J usage is TRBJ2-1; possibly TRBD2 for D (5 bases). Germline values: CDR1 SNHLY, CDR2 FYNNEI. There are 13 residues in the CDR3. V was clipped by 6 bases and J by 10 bases, with 16 bases between them. This CDR3 reads CASSENSRGEQFF. CDR3 DNA: TGTGCCAGCAGCGAAAATAGCAGAGGGGAGCAGTTCTTC.

This rearrangement joins TRBV11-2 to TRBJ1-4; 9 nucleotides agree with TRBD1. The CDR3 runs to 15 residues. J lost 7 bases, V lost 1 base, and 4 bases had no gene match. The V gene's germline CDR1 is SGHAT and CDR2 FQNNGV. CDR3 coding DNA: TGTGCCAGCAGCTTAGTGACAGGGGGTGCTGAAAAACTGTTTTTT. The encoded protein is CASSLVTGGAEKLFF.

V usage is TRBV28 and J usage is TRBJ1-6; 10 positions agree with TRBD1. The CDR3 has 15 amino acids. Germline V lookup: CDR1 MDHEN, CDR2 SYDVKM. V lost 5 bases, J lost 7 bases, and 5 bases stayed unmatched. The DNA of the CDR3 is TGTGCCAGCAGTCCTCCGGGACAGGGGAATTCACCCCTCCACTTT. Its protein is CASSPPGQGNSPLHF.

The CDR3 sequence: CSASKAGLAYEQYF. In nucleotides, the CDR3 is TGCAGTGCTAGTAAGGCGGGACTTGCCTACGAGCAGTACTTC. The chain has TRBV20-1 and TRBJ2-7, with TRBD2 as a possible D gene (6 bases). This CDR3 has 14 residues. The germline gives CDR1 DFQATT, CDR2 SNEGSKA (reference sequence). V lost 3 bases and J lost 2, with 14 bases in between.

The chain uses TRBV28 and TRBJ1-1; D not resolved. The CDR3 is 14 amino acids. V lost 2 bases to trimming and J lost 4 bases, with 11 bases between them. Germline CDR1 reads MDHEN; CDR2 reads SYDVKM. Here the CDR3 DNA reads TGTGCCAGCAGTTTAGAGGGATGGGGCACTGAAGCTTTCTTT. Its protein product is CASSLEGWGTEAFF. Full variable domain (rest looked up from reference TRBV28 and TRBJ1-1): DVKVTQSSRYLVKRTGEKVFLECVQDMDHENMFWYRQDPGLGLRLIYFSYDVKMKEKGDIPEGYSVSREKKERFSLILESASTNQTSMYLCASSLEGWGTEAFFGQGTRLTVV.

The J gene is TRBJ2-3, the V gene TRBV27; D perhaps matches TRBD2 (5 bases). This CDR3 is 14 amino acids long. V was cut by 4 bases and J by 4 bases, with 12 bases left in between. CDR1 is MNHEY and CDR2 is SMNVEV in the germline V gene (reference sequence). DNA of the CDR3: TGTGCCAGCAGTTCGAGGGCCAAAGCAGATACGCAGTATTTT. Its translation is CASSSRAKADTQYF.

The rearrangement links TRBV12-3 or TRBV12-4 to TRBJ1-3; D is unresolved. The CDR3 extends over 12 amino acids. V was clipped by 5 bases and J by 1 base, with 3 bases between them. The chain's CDR3 is CASSISGNTIYF. For the CDR3, the DNA is TGTGCCAGCAGTATATCTGGAAACACCATATATTTT.

The chain couples TRBV27 to TRBJ2-1, with a tentative D call TRBD1 (5 bases). Trimming left V 2 bases short and J 0 bases short, with 14 bases between. The CDR3 is made up of 17 amino acids. Germline loops: CDR1 MNHEY, CDR2 SMNVEV (reference sequence). The DNA for the CDR3 is TGTGCCAGCAGTTTACGAGTTTCTGGGGCCTCCTACAATGAGCAGTTCTTC. Amino acid sequence: CASSLRVSGASYNEQFF.

This clone showed up just once. The rearrangement links TRBV7-9 to TRBJ2-1, with 8 nucleotides matching TRBD2. Germline V lookup: CDR1 SEHNR, CDR2 FQNEAQ (reference sequence). The CDR3 is 16 amino acids. Trimming removed 5 bases from V and 2 bases from J; junction bases left unmatched: 8. CDR3 sequence: CASSQTLAGPYNEQFF. In nucleotides, the CDR3 is TGTGCCAGCAGCCAAACCCTAGCGGGCCCCTACAATGAGCAGTTCTTC.

V usage is TRBV28 and J usage is TRBJ2-1; D is possibly TRBD1 (5 bases). Germline V gene sequence: CDR1 MDHEN, CDR2 SYDVKM. The CDR3 extends over 13 amino acids. Trimming took 6 bases from V and 7 from J, leaving 13 bases between them. The CDR3 nucleotides are TGTGCCAGCAGGCGCCGACAGTCGAATGAGCAGTTCTTC. Protein sequence: CASRRRQSNEQFF.

This rearrangement joins TRBV28 to TRBJ1-2; 9 bases match TRBD1. Germline V CDR1 and CDR2: MDHEN, SYDVKM. This CDR3 spans 16 amino acids. V shed 1 base and J 4 bases; nucleotides not matched to a gene: 7. The CDR3 sequence is CASSLLVGTGPYGYTF. The CDR3 bases are TGTGCCAGCAGTTTATTGGTGGGGACAGGGCCCTATGGCTACACCTTC.

The genes are TRBV25-1 and TRBJ1-6; 8 bases match TRBD1. Losses at the gene ends were 8 bases for V and 8 bases for J; bases not matched to a gene: 5. CDR3 size: 13 residues. Germline V lookup: CDR1 MGHDK, CDR2 SYGVNS. The CDR3 region is CASDRGDYSPLHF. The CDR3 DNA reads as TGTGCCAGCGACAGGGGTGATTATTCACCCCTCCACTTT.

The V call is TRBV19, the J call TRBJ2-1, with D perhaps matching TRBD2 (5 bases). The CDR3 runs 19 residues. The ends were cut back, 3 bases at V and 7 bases at J, with 28 bases in the middle. The germline V gene encodes CDR1 LNHDA and CDR2 SQIVND (reference sequence). The CDR3 region is CASSMSPRGLVVAGNEQFF. The CDR3 DNA reads as TGTGCCAGTAGTATGTCCCCTCGGGGTCTAGTAGTGGCTGGGAATGAGCAGTTCTTC.

This clone appeared a single time. V is TRBV11-3 and J is TRBJ1-1, with a tentative D call TRBD1 (5 bases). Per germline, CDR1 SGHNT and CDR2 YENEEA. This CDR3 comprises 11 residues. With 5 bases removed from V and 7 bases from J, the gap between germline ends came to 8 bases. CDR3 nucleotide sequence: TGTGCCAGCAGCCTCGGGGGTGAAGCTTTCTTT. Translated: CASSLGGEAFF.

This chain joins TRBV7-9 and TRBJ1-1, with 7 bases identical to TRBD1. The CDR3 runs to 13 residues. V trimming: 5 bases; J trimming: 3 bases; junction bases outside the gene matches: 3. Germline V lookup: CDR1 SEHNR, CDR2 FQNEAQ (reference sequence). CDR3 protein: CASSMTGYTEAFF. Here the CDR3 DNA reads TGTGCCAGCAGCATGACAGGGTACACTGAAGCTTTCTTT.

This chain uses TRBV5-1 with TRBJ1-1, with no clear D. This CDR3 is 13 amino acids long. Trimming removed 4 bases from V and 3 bases from J, with 10 bases in between. The germline V gene has CDR1 SGHRS and CDR2 YFSETQ. The CDR3 loop is CASSQDTDTEAFF. The CDR3 DNA reads TGCGCCAGCAGCCAAGACACGGACACTGAAGCTTTCTTT.

V gene TRBV11-2 combines with J gene TRBJ1-4; possible D gene TRBD1, 6 bases. Germline CDR1 reads SGHAT; CDR2 reads FQNNGV. The CDR3 has 16 amino acids. V was trimmed by 2 bases and J by 5 bases, leaving 15 bases between them. CDR3 amino acids: CASSLSTKGTNEKLFF. Written as DNA, the CDR3 is TGTGCCAGCAGCTTATCTACTAAGGGGACAAATGAAAAACTGTTTTTT.

The chain links TRBV18 to TRBJ1-3; 9 bases map to TRBD1. Germline loops: CDR1 KGHSH, CDR2 LQKENI. V dropped 3 bases and J dropped 4; count of bases not matched to a gene: 1. This CDR3 has 14 residues. CDR3 protein: CASSPGTGGNTIYF. The CDR3 DNA reads TGTGCCAGCTCACCCGGGACAGGGGGAAACACCATATATTTT.

This clone was counted a single time. The chain employs TRBV3-1 (or the pseudogene TRBV3-2) and TRBJ2-3; D perhaps matches TRBD1 (6 bases). CDR3 size: 16 residues. Trimming removed 5 bases from V and 3 bases from J, with 18 bases in between. Germline CDR1 LGHDT, CDR2 YNNKEL (reference sequence). CDR3 bases: TGTGCCAGCAGCTTAGTGGGGGCCGGACTTACAGATACGCAGTATTTT. Translating it yields CASSLVGAGLTDTQYF.

CDR3 nucleotides: TGTGCCAGCAGGGTGGCAGGGGCCGAGCAGTACTTC. Protein product: CASRVAGAEQYF. The V gene is TRBV12-3 or TRBV12-4, the J gene TRBJ2-7, with a weak D call TRBD1 (6 bases). Deletions cut 6 bases from V and 6 bases from J, with 12 bases between. This CDR3 spans 12 amino acids.

The V gene is TRBV10-2, the J gene TRBJ2-7; D may be TRBD1 (5 bases). The V and J ends lost 8 bases and 2 bases respectively, with 16 bases between them. The CDR3 contains 14 residues. Germline-derived CDR1 and CDR2 are WSHSY and SAAADI. The CDR3 sequence: CASAEYRSPYEQYF. As DNA, the CDR3 is TGCGCCAGCGCTGAGTACAGGTCCCCCTACGAGCAGTACTTC.